Sequencing of this TCR beta chain was carried out in a study of blood T cell repertoires in COVID-19 (dated by TCRdb to 2020 to 2021). Background on the whole study: Samples from collaborators originated in the United States, Italy and Spain and spanned both the acute and convalescent phases of COVID-19. The material from the prospective study consisted of cDNA or gDNA derived from T cells, B-cell-depleted T cells, or PBMCs. The dataset comprised deeply sampled blood TCRbeta repertoires from subjects exposed to, actively infected with, or recovered from COVID-19. A freely available public database, intended as a resource for researchers studying the immune response to SARS-CoV-2, is where the repertoires were released. The samples were drawn from the first 160 participants of the ongoing ImmuneRACE study and from 1,254 subjects provided by 6 global collaborators. The sample metadata nearly always contained a de-identified subject ID, COVID-19 status, age in years and sex. Where available, HLA class I and class II types were taken from metadata supplied by the sample provider and were not determined by assay-based typing. What the research found in general, with its limitations: Clinical and demographic metadata were provided uncurated, with the amount varying by source and participant.

On this clone itself: Its target antigen remains unknown. No much larger clone exists at a distance of one base, and base qualities are not known.

The CDR3 has 16 amino acids, counting the end cysteine and phenylalanine. CDR3 DNA is the only sequence kept; it has 48 bases, read in frame from the first base. From the germline V gene, CDR1 is SNHLY and CDR2 is FYNNEI. Cut back by 8 bases and 7 bases, the V and J ends lie 24 bases apart. Participants in the prospective study were aged roughly 18 to 89 years, lived in 20 to 25 United States geographic areas, and enrolled through a virtual design. In the prospective study, participants were assigned to cohorts based on the clinical history participants reported in a screening survey and a study questionnaire. Exposed participants had been in contact with someone with a PCR-confirmed or clinician-diagnosed COVID-19 case within 2 weeks of study entry. Each participant in the prospective study had whole blood, serum and a nasopharyngeal or oropharyngeal swab collected by mobile phlebotomists. Participants in the prospective study had the option to provide additional blood draws and questionnaires over a 2-month period. Before DNA extraction, prospective study blood samples were shipped either frozen or at room temperature.

The immunoSEQ Assay, a bias-controlled multiplex PCR, was used to amplify TCRbeta CDR3 regions from genomic DNA. For the original study's pipeline: Within the assay, amplification of reference gene primers was used to estimate how many nucleated cells each sample contained. To quantify the absolute abundance of each unique TCRbeta CDR3 rearrangement, sequence reads were collapsed and filtered. For each sample, productive Simpson clonality was calculated as the square root of Simpson's diversity index across productive rearrangements. Entries here come from immuneACCESS through TCRdb and include only in-frame sequences with V and J called. Some clones fail to appear in such tables; in the studies checked, an unresolved V gene covers under half of the shortfall, and the cause of the remainder is unknown. The V and J calls and clone size are taken from that table; D and trimming were inferred from the DNA. This sample has around 330,000 clones in its table, and around 85% of those were observed once. The top ten clonotypes cover under 2% of the sample.

The source is a woman aged 25 to 39 who had been exposed to COVID-19. What was sequenced was PBMCs or T cells enriched from blood (not recorded which). This chain is built from TRBV2 and TRBJ2-4; TRBD2 might be the D gene, on 6 matching bases. The nucleotide sequence reads as follows: TGTGCCAGCGGCTTGCGGACACCAGGACTATTCAACATTCAGTACTTC. This encodes CASGLRTPGLFNIQYF. With the rest looked up from the reference TRBV2 and TRBJ2-4 genes rather than sequenced, the full variable domain is EPEVTQTPSHQVTQMGQEVILRCVPISNHLYFYWYRQILGQKVEFLVSFYNNEISEKSEIFDDQFSVERPDGSNFTLKIRSTKLEDSAMYFCASGLRTPGLFNIQYFGAGTRLSVL.